Below, one TCR beta chain is given with its context. This sample was included in a study of blood T cell repertoires in COVID-19. Turning to the study itself: Researchers got acute and convalescent COVID-19 samples from the United States, Italy and Spain.

Trimming cost V 5 bases and J 8 bases, with 15 bases left between them. The CDR3 spans 13 residues. Germline assignment: CDR1 SGHAT and CDR2 FQNNGV. As processed by the authors: Amplifying reference gene primers gave estimates of nucleated cell counts. Sequenced by immunoSEQ multiplex PCR; TCRdb stores in-frame clones only, minus some. V, J and clone size are taken as reported in that table, and D and trimming were inferred from the DNA itself. This sample has approximately 150,000 clones, with roughly 90% found just once. The origin of this receptor is a human donor in a cohort sampled during active COVID-19. Input material: peripheral blood. J is TRBJ1-2 and V is TRBV11-2; D possibly corresponds to TRBD1 (6 bases). This CDR3 is CASSPDRFGGYTF. In DNA form, the CDR3 reads TGTGCCAGCAGCCCTGACAGGTTTGGCGGCTACACCTTC.